This T cell receptor (beta chain) stems from a study of human T cells and chemical hapten exposure. One entry per CDR3 protein results from TCRdb running MiXCR on the RACE reads. The sample yields fewer than 200,000 distinct CDR3 sequences, 30% seen once. Stated time point: pre-sensitization, week 0. Treatment defined: therapeutic diphenylcyclopropenone sensitization with weekly scalp DPC. This clonotype was counted between two and nine times. V dropped 4 bases and J dropped 1; count of bases not matched to a gene: 9. The CDR3 contains 15 residues. CDR1 is SQVTM and CDR2 is ANQGSEA in the germline V gene.

The gene calls are TRBV29-1 and TRBJ2-5; the match to TRBD2 covers 7 bases. This TCR derives from a woman under 40 with alopecia areata. Some clones in this sample may be carry-over from other donors' samples. The specimen comprised whole blood, sampled in connection with sensitization to the hapten diphenylcyclopropenone (DPC). CDR3 protein: CSVASGGVAQETQYF. The DNA for the CDR3 is TGCAGCGTTGCTTCGGGGGGAGTAGCCCAAGAGACCCAGTACTTC.